The present TCR beta chain was sequenced within a study of T-cell reconstitution after alpha-beta-depleted transplantation in children. Unique molecular identifiers were built into the TCRbeta library. Each CDR3 protein gets one entry after TCRdb re-called the PCR reads with MiXCR. The table shows some 500,000 distinct CDR3 sequences, with 32% occurring only once. The CDR3 has 15 amino acids. V lost 8 bases and J lost 1; bases outside the gene matches: 8. In germline, CDR1 is MNHEY, CDR2 SMNVEV (reference sequence). The chain is built from TRBV27 and TRBJ2-3, with 8 bases fitting TRBD2. The specimen was PBMCs from the stem cell graft donor, collected from the stem cell graft. The TCR was taken from a human donor who donated a stem cell graft to a child with aplastic anemia. CDR3 DNA sequence: TGTGCCAGCGCAAAGCGGGAGTTGGGCACAGATACGCAGTATTTT. This encodes CASAKRELGTDTQYF.